The 24 T cell receptor beta chains below were found in one sample sequenced in a study of blood T cell repertoires in COVID-19. Some clones are missing from TCRdb's copy, which holds only in-frame ones; the method was immunoSEQ multiplex PCR. The sample contains roughly 100,000 clones, roughly 80% of which appear only once. Source material: peripheral blood. The receptors derive from a woman aged 80 or over with acute or convalescent COVID-19.

The chain recombines TRBV7-6 with TRBJ2-7, with 7 positions matching TRBD2. CDR1 and CDR2 (germline): SGHVS, FNYEAQ. Germline trimming cut 3 bases from V and 2 bases from J; bases unmatched to any gene: 4. The CDR3 totals 14 residues. CDR3 sequence: CASSLGGDAYEQYF. As DNA, the CDR3 is TGTGCCAGCAGCTTGGGGGGGGATGCCTACGAGCAGTACTTC.

The chain uses TRBV30 and TRBJ2-1, with D possibly TRBD1 on 6 matching bases. Germline V gives CDR1 GTSNPN, CDR2 SVGIG (reference sequence). V lost 1 base and J 5 bases, leaving 9 bases between the germline ends. The CDR3 totals 13 residues. The CDR3 nucleotides are TGTGCCTGGAGTGAGGACAGCGACAATGAGCAGTTCTTC. Its protein is CAWSEDSDNEQFF.

The sample holds one count of this clone. The rearrangement uses TRBV18 and TRBJ2-6, with D perhaps TRBD2 (7 bases). Per the germline V gene, CDR1 is KGHSH and CDR2 is LQKENI. Between the trimmed V and J ends, which lost 3 bases and 0 bases, there was a span of 15 bases. The CDR3 is made up of 18 amino acids. This CDR3 reads CASSPLGGRSSGANVLTF. The CDR3 region has the DNA TGTGCCAGCTCACCTCTGGGGGGGCGTTCCTCTGGGGCCAACGTCCTGACTTTC.

The rearrangement joins TRBV6-2 or TRBV6-3 to TRBJ1-2; D ambiguous. CDR3 length equals 14 residues. V was pared by 0 bases and J by 2 bases, with 7 bases between. Germline assignment: CDR1 MNHEY and CDR2 SVGEGT. The chain's CDR3 is CASSYSWANYGYTF. The CDR3, as DNA: TGTGCCAGCAGTTACTCATGGGCCAACTATGGCTACACCTTC.

CDR3 in amino acids: CASSLSGNSGNTIYF. The CDR3 coding sequence is TGTGCCAGCAGCTTGTCAGGGAACTCTGGAAACACCATATATTTT. The V call is TRBV13, the J call TRBJ1-3, with a tentative D call TRBD1 (5 bases). Germline V gives CDR1 PRHDT, CDR2 FYEKMQ (reference sequence). CDR3 length equals 15 residues. Trimming pared 3 bases from V and 0 bases from J, leaving 9 bases between.

This chain links TRBV15 with TRBJ2-5; D might be TRBD2 (5 bases). Deletions cut 1 base from V and 3 bases from J, with 9 bases between. Germline CDR1 reads LNHNV; CDR2 reads YYDKDF (reference sequence). The CDR3 spans 14 residues. The DNA of the CDR3 is TGTGCCACCAGCAGAGGAGGGTCCGAAGAGACCCAGTACTTC. Residues: CATSRGGSEETQYF.

The chain has TRBV3-1 (or the pseudogene TRBV3-2) and TRBJ2-7, with 14 bases aligning to TRBD2. Germline CDR1 LGHDT, CDR2 YNNKEL (reference sequence). The CDR3 extends over 17 amino acids. With V trimmed by 0 bases and J by 7 bases, 8 bases remained unmatched. The CDR3 DNA sequence: TGTGCCAGCAGCCAAGACTATGGGACTAGCGGGAGTCGGGAGCAGTACTTC. Translated: CASSQDYGTSGSREQYF.

In this sample, this clone turned up a few times. The rearrangement uses TRBV12-3 or TRBV12-4 and TRBJ1-5; D gene ambiguous. V lost 6 bases and J lost 1, with 4 bases in between. CDR3 length: 12 amino acids. CDR3 DNA: TGTGCCAGCAGGGGCAGCAATCAGCCCCAGCATTTT. It is translated as CASRGSNQPQHF.

Relative to its sample, this clone is large. V is TRBV5-1 and J is TRBJ2-1; D remains unclear. The V end lost 0 bases, the J end lost 6 bases, and 16 bases lay between the germline ends. The CDR3 runs to 16 residues. Germline CDR1 is SGHRS and CDR2 is YFSETQ. CDR3 nucleotides: TGCGCCAGCAGCTTGGCCGGGTCGTCCCCGTCCAATGAGCAGTTCTTC. It codes for CASSLAGSSPSNEQFF.

V and J are TRBV14 and TRBJ2-3, with D possibly being TRBD2 (5 bases). The germline gives CDR1 SGHDN, CDR2 FVKESK. V lost 4 bases and J 0 bases, leaving 11 bases between the germline ends. The CDR3 consists of 15 residues. The CDR3 DNA sequence: TGTGCCAGCAGCCTATTGGGAGTTAGCACAGATACGCAGTATTTT. This translates into CASSLLGVSTDTQYF.

This rearrangement joins TRBV5-6 to TRBJ2-7, with a tentative D call TRBD2 (5 bases). The CDR3 has 13 amino acids. From germline, CDR1 is SGHDT and CDR2 YYEEEE. With 4 bases removed from V and 6 bases from J, the gap between germline ends came to 14 bases. The CDR3 sequence is CASSVSGALEQYF. For the CDR3, the DNA is TGTGCCAGCAGCGTGAGCGGCGCCCTCGAGCAGTACTTC.

This chain uses TRBV6-2 or TRBV6-3 with TRBJ1-5; D may be TRBD1 (5 bases). Germline V gene lookup returns CDR1 MNHEY and CDR2 SVGEGT. V lost 2 bases and J 0 bases, leaving 14 bases between the germline ends. The CDR3 sequence is 17 residues long. CDR3 loop: CASSYPAGGYSNQPQHF. In nucleotides, the CDR3 is TGTGCCAGCAGTTACCCCGCTGGGGGGTATAGCAATCAGCCCCAGCATTTT.

The rearrangement links TRBV7-6 to TRBJ2-5; tentative D call: TRBD2 (7 bases). Germline V gene lookup returns CDR1 SGHVS and CDR2 FNYEAQ. The CDR3 is made up of 14 amino acids. The ends were cut back, 5 bases at V and 8 bases at J, with 18 bases in the middle. The CDR3 DNA is TGTGCCAGCAGCGGGGGGGCGACCTCCATTACCCAGTACTTC. Its translation: CASSGGATSITQYF.

A single count supports this clone. The chain links TRBV24-1 to TRBJ2-4, with 9 bases lining up with TRBD1. V was clipped by 5 bases and J by 8 bases; unmatched bases: 6. Germline values: CDR1 KGHDR, CDR2 SFDVKD. The CDR3 extends over 14 amino acids. CDR3 residues: CATSGPGQGDIQYF. CDR3 in DNA: TGTGCCACCAGTGGTCCGGGACAGGGTGACATTCAGTACTTC.

This chain links TRBV19 with TRBJ1-1; D is perhaps TRBD1 (6 bases). The CDR3 has 15 residues. Per the germline V gene, CDR1 is LNHDA and CDR2 is SQIVND (reference sequence). V was shortened by 4 bases and J by 2 bases, with 14 bases between the two germline ends. DNA of the CDR3: TGTGCCAGTAGTACAGATAGGACAGCTAACACTGAAGCTTTCTTT. Translating gives CASSTDRTANTEAFF.

This clone was seen a single time. CDR3 sequence reads: CASTSGQNTEAFF. The CDR3 DNA is TGTGCCAGCACATCAGGACAGAACACTGAAGCTTTCTTT. This chain connects TRBV28 to TRBJ1-1; possible D gene TRBD1, 5 bases. In germline, CDR1 is MDHEN, CDR2 SYDVKM. This CDR3 has 13 residues. Trimming removed 7 bases at V and 1 base at J, with 10 bases between.

This chain joins TRBV3-1 (or the pseudogene TRBV3-2) and TRBJ1-1; 8 bases align to TRBD1. Trimming at V came to 4 bases and at J to 8 bases, leaving 6 bases not matched to a gene. This CDR3 region has 13 residues. Germline V lookup: CDR1 LGHDT, CDR2 YNNKEL (reference sequence). In DNA form, the CDR3 reads TGTGCCAGCAGCCTCGACCGGGACAGGGAAGCTTTCTTT. It codes for CASSLDRDREAFF.

This clone came up a few times. This rearrangement joins TRBV6-5 to TRBJ2-2; 8 positions agree with TRBD1. CDR3 size: 14 residues. CDR1 and CDR2 from the germline V gene are MNHEY and SVGAGI. After removal of 6 bases from V and 6 bases from J, the junction contained 6 bases not matched to a gene. In nucleotides, the CDR3 is TGTGCCAGCAGAGCCGGGACAGGAGCCGGGGAGCTGTTTTTT. This translates into CASRAGTGAGELFF.

Details on this clone: In the same sample, other DNA sequences code for this CDR3. V usage is TRBV3-1 (or the pseudogene TRBV3-2) and J usage is TRBJ2-7; 11 positions match TRBD2. The junction had 0 bases not matched to a gene; V was cut back by 1 base and J by 1 base. Germline V gene lookup returns CDR1 LGHDT and CDR2 YNNKEL (reference sequence). The CDR3 has 15 amino acids. The CDR3 is CASSQGLAGSYEQYV. Written as DNA, the CDR3 is TGTGCCAGCAGCCAAGGACTAGCGGGGTCCTACGAGCAGTACGTC.

This clone appeared a few times. The V and J genes are TRBV6-5 and TRBJ1-2; D gene unclear. Trimming removed 0 bases at V and 4 bases at J, with 6 bases between. Germline V gives CDR1 MNHEY, CDR2 SVGAGI. CDR3 size: 13 residues. DNA of the CDR3: TGTGCCAGCAGTTACTCGAGTACCTATGGCTACACCTTC. Translated, it gives CASSYSSTYGYTF.

The chain links TRBV2 to TRBJ1-2, with TRBD1 as a possible D gene (5 bases). CDR3 length: 14 amino acids. Germline V gene lookup returns CDR1 SNHLY and CDR2 FYNNEI. Between the trimmed V and J ends, which lost 3 bases and 6 bases, there was a span of 14 bases. CDR3 sequence (DNA): TGTGCCAGCAGTGATGATCGGGGGTTGCATGGCTACACCTTC. Its protein product is CASSDDRGLHGYTF.

The CDR3 loop is CASSYGDRDKDTQYF. The CDR3, as DNA: TGTGCCAGCAGTTACGGGGACAGGGATAAAGATACGCAGTATTTT. V gene TRBV6-2 or TRBV6-3 combines with J gene TRBJ2-3; 9 bases agree with TRBD1. Looked up from germline, CDR1 is MNHEY and CDR2 is SVGEGT. V lost 2 bases to trimming and J lost 5 bases; unmatched junction nucleotides: 5. The CDR3 contains 15 residues.

This clone was seen only a few times. The chain links TRBV5-1 to TRBJ1-2, with D possibly TRBD1 on 5 matching bases. The CDR3 has 14 residues. Germline V gene lookup returns CDR1 SGHRS and CDR2 YFSETQ. The V end was cut by 0 bases, the J end by 2 bases, with 8 bases between. The CDR3 DNA sequence: TGCGCCAGCAGCTTGGCGGACACGAACTATGGCTACACCTTC. Translation: CASSLADTNYGYTF.

This chain joins TRBV28 and TRBJ2-7; D is perhaps TRBD2 (5 bases). This CDR3 has 15 amino acids. Trimming left V 0 bases short and J 6 bases short, with 15 bases between. The germline CDR1 and CDR2 sequences are MDHEN and SYDVKM. DNA of the CDR3: TGTGCCAGCAGTTTATGGTCGGGGTCGCTGTCCGAGCAGTACTTC. Its protein product is CASSLWSGSLSEQYF. Variable domain in full (rest from reference TRBV28 and TRBJ2-7): DVKVTQSSRYLVKRTGEKVFLECVQDMDHENMFWYRQDPGLGLRLIYFSYDVKMKEKGDIPEGYSVSREKKERFSLILESASTNQTSMYLCASSLWSGSLSEQYFGPGTRLTVT.